This is a list of T cell receptor beta chains from one sample in a study of patients and donors after allogeneic stem cell transplantation. One entry per CDR3 protein, called by TCRdb with MiXCR from the RT-PCR reads. The sample contains approximately 31,000 distinct CDR3 sequences, 37% of which appear only once. The sequenced material came from blood, either unsorted or a sorted T cell fraction (not recorded which). Every receptor here comes from a human donor who was either an allogeneic HSCT recipient or a stem cell or donor lymphocyte infusion donor (not recorded which). It is not recorded whose cells these are; they may come from a transplant donor. Both conserved end residues are part of each CDR3. The order of the fields is clone size, J gene, V gene, D gene, CDR3 protein, CDR3 DNA. The D gene is left open where the match is weak. Some rows have no size entry. The others give once, few or many, or a class for an expanded clone.

abundance: -; j_gene: TRBJ1-2; v_gene: TRBV7-2; d_gene: -; CDR3aa: CASSPRFGDGYTF; CDR3nt: TGTGCCAGCAGCCCCAGGTTCGGGGACGGCTACACCTTC
abundance: few; j_gene: TRBJ1-2; v_gene: TRBV6-5; d_gene: -; CDR3aa: CASSYFHIVLPNYGYTF; CDR3nt: TGTGCCAGCAGTTACTTTCACATTGTCCTTCCTAACTATGGCTACACCTTC
abundance: few; j_gene: TRBJ1-5; v_gene: TRBV6-5; d_gene: -; CDR3aa: CASSSSWEGNQPQHF; CDR3nt: TGTGCCAGCAGCTCCAGTTGGGAGGGCAATCAGCCCCAGCATTTT
abundance: -; j_gene: TRBJ2-3; v_gene: TRBV29-1; d_gene: -; CDR3aa: CSVERGERGPTQYF; CDR3nt: TGCAGCGTTGAAAGGGGCGAGAGAGGGCCGACGCAGTATTTT
abundance: -; j_gene: TRBJ1-1; v_gene: TRBV15; d_gene: TRBD1; CDR3aa: CATSRGQGGTEAFF; CDR3nt: TGTGCCACCAGCAGAGGGCAGGGGGGCACTGAAGCTTTCTTT
abundance: few; j_gene: TRBJ2-1; v_gene: TRBV5-1; d_gene: -; CDR3aa: CASSLRTKEQFF; CDR3nt: TGCGCCAGCAGCCTTCGGACTAAAGAGCAGTTCTTC
abundance: -; j_gene: TRBJ2-2; v_gene: TRBV24-1; d_gene: -; CDR3aa: CATSPIQGINTGELFF; CDR3nt: TGTGCCACCAGCCCCATCCAGGGAATTAACACCGGGGAGCTGTTTTTT
abundance: -; j_gene: TRBJ1-6; v_gene: TRBV7-9; d_gene: -; CDR3aa: CASSWEYNSPLHF; CDR3nt: TGTGCCAGCAGCTGGGAATATAATTCACCCCTCCACTTT
abundance: -; j_gene: TRBJ2-7; v_gene: TRBV20-1; d_gene: -; CDR3aa: CSAKQGQGIPYEQYF; CDR3nt: TGCAGTGCTAAACAGGGCCAAGGAATCCCCTACGAGCAGTACTTC
abundance: few; j_gene: TRBJ1-4; v_gene: TRBV12-3/TRBV12-4; d_gene: TRBD1; CDR3aa: CASSLRQGNEKLFF; CDR3nt: TGTGCCAGCAGTTTAAGACAGGGGAATGAAAAACTGTTTTTT
abundance: few; j_gene: TRBJ2-2; v_gene: TRBV12-3/TRBV12-4; d_gene: -; CDR3aa: CASSFLSAGGELFF; CDR3nt: TGTGCCAGCAGTTTTCTCTCCGCAGGCGGGGAGCTGTTTTTT
abundance: -; j_gene: TRBJ1-5; v_gene: TRBV6-2/TRBV6-3; d_gene: -; CDR3aa: CASWVPQGLQPQHF; CDR3nt: TGTGCCAGCTGGGTACCACAGGGATTACAGCCCCAGCATTTT
abundance: -; j_gene: TRBJ2-1; v_gene: TRBV6-5; d_gene: -; CDR3aa: CASSYGLKQFF; CDR3nt: TGTGCCAGCAGTTACGGGCTCAAGCAGTTCTTC
abundance: few; j_gene: TRBJ1-1; v_gene: TRBV20-1; d_gene: -; CDR3aa: CSASMWHTEAFF; CDR3nt: TGCAGTGCTTCCATGTGGCATACTGAAGCTTTCTTT
abundance: -; j_gene: TRBJ2-7; v_gene: TRBV20-1; d_gene: -; CDR3aa: CRVAGGHEQYF; CDR3nt: TGCAGGGTCGCCGGAGGGCACGAGCAGTACTTC
abundance: -; j_gene: TRBJ2-5; v_gene: TRBV24-1; d_gene: -; CDR3aa: CATRRGTEETQYF; CDR3nt: TGTGCCACCAGGCGGGGCACCGAAGAGACCCAGTACTTC
abundance: few; j_gene: TRBJ1-1; v_gene: TRBV29-1; d_gene: -; CDR3aa: CSVDEEGLMNTEAFF; CDR3nt: TGCAGCGTTGACGAGGAAGGCCTTATGAACACTGAAGCTTTCTTT
abundance: -; j_gene: TRBJ2-7; v_gene: TRBV20-1; d_gene: -; CDR3aa: CSARAGTESYEQYF; CDR3nt: TGCAGTGCTAGAGCGGGCACTGAATCCTACGAGCAGTACTTC
abundance: -; j_gene: TRBJ2-5; v_gene: TRBV4-1; d_gene: -; CDR3aa: CASSQENEETQYF; CDR3nt: TGCGCCAGCAGCCAAGAAAATGAGGAGACCCAGTACTTC
abundance: few; j_gene: TRBJ2-5; v_gene: TRBV7-9; d_gene: -; CDR3aa: CASSRSPETQYF; CDR3nt: TGTGCCAGCAGCCGTAGCCCAGAGACCCAGTACTTC
abundance: -; j_gene: TRBJ2-6; v_gene: TRBV10-3; d_gene: -; CDR3aa: CAISEVGSGANVLTF; CDR3nt: TGTGCCATCAGTGAAGTTGGGTCTGGGGCCAACGTCCTGACTTTC
abundance: few; j_gene: TRBJ1-2; v_gene: TRBV2; d_gene: -; CDR3aa: CASMGPLTGIYGYTF; CDR3nt: TGTGCCAGCATGGGCCCCCTTACAGGAATTTATGGCTACACCTTC
abundance: -; j_gene: TRBJ2-3; v_gene: TRBV5-1; d_gene: -; CDR3aa: CASSTREIPDTQYF; CDR3nt: TGCGCCAGCAGTACGAGGGAGATACCAGATACGCAGTATTTT
abundance: -; j_gene: TRBJ2-2; v_gene: TRBV7-8; d_gene: -; CDR3aa: CASSLARGTGELFF; CDR3nt: TGTGCCAGCAGCTTAGCGCGAGGGACCGGGGAGCTGTTTTTT
abundance: -; j_gene: TRBJ1-1; v_gene: TRBV9; d_gene: -; CDR3aa: CASSYGRGKVTEAFF; CDR3nt: TGTGCCAGCAGCTACGGCAGGGGAAAGGTCACTGAAGCTTTCTTT
abundance: -; j_gene: TRBJ2-7; v_gene: TRBV12-3/TRBV12-4; d_gene: TRBD2; CDR3aa: CASSLRWGGSHPHYEQYF; CDR3nt: TGTGCCAGCAGTTTGCGCTGGGGCGGGAGCCACCCTCACTACGAGCAGTACTTC
abundance: -; j_gene: TRBJ2-1; v_gene: TRBV20-1; d_gene: -; CDR3aa: CSARDLGGSLNEQFF; CDR3nt: TGCAGTGCTAGAGATCTGGGAGGAAGTCTCAATGAGCAGTTCTTC
abundance: many; j_gene: TRBJ2-4; v_gene: TRBV7-9; d_gene: -; CDR3aa: CASSLANIQYF; CDR3nt: TGTGCCAGCAGCTTAGCCAACATTCAGTACTTC
abundance: -; j_gene: TRBJ2-1; v_gene: TRBV11-2; d_gene: TRBD2; CDR3aa: CASSQGSTSGAYNEQFF; CDR3nt: TGTGCCAGCAGCCAGGGGTCTACTAGCGGGGCCTACAATGAGCAGTTCTTC